This T cell receptor (beta chain) was captured in a study of blood T cell repertoires in COVID-19. Looking at the study overall: From T cells, B-cell-depleted T cells, or PBMCs came the material, which was cDNA or gDNA.

In this sample, this clone turned up once. The Seattle patients, enrolled during active infection, were followed longitudinally. Germline V gene data show CDR1 as MGHRA and CDR2 as YSYEKL. The CDR3 sequence is 14 residues long. The V gene lost 1 base and the J gene lost 4 bases, with 8 bases spanning the gap. Original data processing: Reference gene primer amplification in the assay estimated nucleated cell counts. Sequencing used immunoSEQ multiplex PCR; TCRdb keeps in-frame clones, though not all of them. V and J calls and clone size are as listed in that table; D and trimming were resolved from the DNA. The profile covers approximately 61,000 clones, with around 83% appearing a single time and roughly 10% taken by the ten largest.

The V gene is TRBV4-1, the J gene TRBJ2-1; D is uncertain. The sequencing sample was made of peripheral blood. The TCR sequence derives from a man aged 50 to 59 with COVID-19, enrolled during active disease. CDR3 loop: CASSQADGYNEQFF. The DNA for the CDR3 is TGCGCCAGCAGCCAAGCAGACGGGTACAATGAGCAGTTCTTC.